The T cell receptor beta chain described here comes from a study of cytomegalovirus exposure and HLA in healthy donors. PCR was performed using 60 Vbeta and 13 Jbeta primers. Per the study methods: Approximately 11 million of the about 80 million unique TCR beta chains counted in a later analysis were shared. TCRdb's copy holds only in-frame clones and misses some; the assay was immunoSEQ multiplex PCR. The V and J calls and clone size are taken from that table; D and trimming were inferred from the DNA. The sample consists of 150,000 to 200,000 clones, roughly three quarters of them appearing once. This clone has just a few counts. What it binds is unknown. CDR3 length: 16 amino acids. In germline, CDR1 is LGHNA, CDR2 YNFKEQ. With 2 bases removed from V and 0 bases from J, the gap between germline ends came to 14 bases. Study-wide points: Investigators reported approximately 170 TCR beta chains as tied to cytomegalovirus.

The chain is built from TRBV4-2 and TRBJ2-7; maybe TRBD2 (6 bases). This TCR derives from a woman between 45 and 65 years old in good health and CMV-seronegative. The sequenced material came from PBMCs. CDR3 coding DNA: TGTGCCAGCAGCCAAACCTCGGGGGACCCCTCCTACGAGCAGTACTTC. It yields the protein CASSQTSGDPSYEQYF.